One and the same sample provided the 3 T cell receptor beta chains below, sequenced in a study of identical twins. TCRdb recomputed calls from the 5' RACE reads with MiXCR, one row per CDR3 protein. The sample consists of approximately 230,000 distinct CDR3 sequences, more than 12% of them appearing once. Sequenced sample: memory (CD45RO+) T cells sorted from blood. The receptor source for this set is a young woman in good health.

The rearrangement links TRBV9 to TRBJ2-1; 12 positions match TRBD2. The CDR3 has 16 residues. Germline CDR1 and CDR2: SGDLS and YYNGEE. Trimming cost V 7 bases and J 5 bases; bases outside gene matches: 10. CDR3 protein: CASDKGLAGGHNEQFF. The CDR3, as DNA: TGTGCCAGCGACAAGGGTCTAGCGGGAGGGCACAATGAGCAGTTCTTC.

The sample holds many counts of this clonotype. V is TRBV5-1 and J is TRBJ2-1; 12 bases map to TRBD2. The CDR3 covers 15 residues. V lost 1 base and J lost 6; bases outside the gene matches: 2. The germline V gene encodes CDR1 SGHRS and CDR2 YFSETQ. CDR3 region: CASSLSTSGSNEQFF. The DNA for the CDR3 is TGCGCCAGCAGCTTGTCGACTAGCGGGAGCAATGAGCAGTTCTTC.

This clonotype was picked up a small number of times. CDR3 amino acids: CASMGLAGGGPYNEQFF. The CDR3 nucleotides read TGTGCCAGCATGGGGCTAGCGGGAGGGGGACCCTACAATGAGCAGTTCTTC. The chain recombines TRBV3-1 with TRBJ2-1; 12 bases are shared with TRBD2. V lost 7 bases to trimming and J lost 2 bases; unmatched junction nucleotides: 9. This CDR3 is 17 amino acids long. Germline CDR1 LGHDT, CDR2 YNNKEL (reference sequence).